This T cell receptor (beta chain) emerged from a study of blood T cell repertoires in COVID-19. At the level of the study: The United States, Italy and Spain provided the acute and convalescent COVID-19 samples.

With V trimmed by 1 base and J by 8 bases, 2 bases remained unmatched. This CDR3 region has 14 residues. Germline loops: CDR1 SGHNT, CDR2 YENEEA. Source study methods: Researchers report that nucleated cell counts were estimated from reference gene primer amplification. TCRdb keeps only in-frame clones here, not all; method: immunoSEQ multiplex PCR. D and trimming come from the DNA, and the V and J calls and clone size come from that table. The table has more than 200,000 clones, approximately 82% seen once. The chain recombines TRBV11-3 with TRBJ1-6, with TRBD1 matching 7 bases. The specimen sequenced was peripheral blood. The source is a woman aged 40 to 50 who had recovered from COVID-19. The CDR3 coding sequence is TGTGCCAGCAGCTTAGGCCAGGGGGATTCACCCCTCCACTTT. It codes for CASSLGQGDSPLHF. The whole variable domain, remainder taken from reference TRBV11-3 and TRBJ1-6, is EAGVVQSPRYKIIEKKQPVAFWCNPISGHNTLYWYLQNLGQGPELLIRYENEEAVDDSQLPKDRFSAERLKGVDSTLKIQPAELGDSAVYLCASSLGQGDSPLHFGNGTRLTVT.